This T cell receptor beta chain was sequenced in a study of shared clonotypes between healthy human individuals. V lost 0 bases, J lost 2 bases, and 10 bases lay in between. The CDR3 runs 15 residues. Germline values: CDR1 SGHVS, CDR2 FQNEAQ. Running of the assay took place at deep level. Repertoires were generated with immunoSEQ multiplex PCR, while TCRdb's copy carries only in-frame clones and drops some. The repertoire consists of around 600,000 clones, with more than 95% occurring once and the leading ten covering approximately 0.057%. The receptor comes from a woman aged 30 to 39 in good health. The specimen sequenced was naive CD4+ T cells sorted from blood. Sample subset: CD45RA+ positively selected. The rearrangement joins TRBV7-8 to TRBJ1-1; TRBD1 might be the D (5 bases). Written as DNA, the CDR3 is TGTGCCAGCAGCTTAGCGTGGCAGGGAAACACTGAAGCTTTCTTT. Encoded protein: CASSLAWQGNTEAFF.